This T cell receptor beta chain stems from a study of CD8 T cells in ankylosing spondylitis. Overall study findings and caveats: Clones linked to the disease showed a CD8+ phenotype. They occurred at relatively low frequencies in peripheral blood. In synovial fluid and blood from reactive arthritis, some motif variants were previously reported.

This clonotype was detected many times. Antigen: not known. The CDR3 is made up of 14 amino acids. CDR1 is KGHSH and CDR2 is LQKENI in the germline V gene. Trimming shortened V by 1 base and J by 4 bases, and 8 bases separated the two germline ends. Making the TCR beta libraries involved quantitative 5'-RACE with molecular barcodes. TCRdb re-analysed the 5' RACE reads in MiXCR, keeping a single row per CDR3 protein. The data show around 150,000 distinct CDR3 sequences, about 10% seen once. The source of this sequence is a female donor with ankylosing spondylitis or in good health (not recorded which). The V gene is TRBV18, the J gene TRBJ2-1; no firm D call. The material sequenced was blood, either unsorted or a sorted T cell fraction (not recorded which). Here the CDR3 reads CASSPQVRYNEQFF. The CDR3 coding sequence is TGTGCCAGCTCACCACAGGTGCGGTACAATGAGCAGTTCTTC.